Listed below are T cell receptor beta chains from one sample, sequenced in a study of blood T cell repertoires in COVID-19. TCRdb's table, derived via immunoSEQ multiplex PCR, lists solely in-frame clones and lacks some. The data show about 360,000 clones, 65% to 90% seen once. The sample was peripheral blood. The receptor source for this set is a woman aged 60-75 years with COVID-19, enrolled during active disease. CDR3s include the opening cysteine and the closing phenylalanine or tryptophan. D genes are given only for firm matches. For some rows the clone size is stated as once, few or many, or as a class when expanded; others skip it.

>many|TRBJ1-1|TRBV5-1|NA
CASSTQGVNTEAFF
TGCGCCAGCAGCACTCAAGGGGTGAACACTGAAGCTTTCTTT
>NA|TRBJ2-3|TRBV7-2|NA
CASSASGGSLDTQYF
TGTGCCAGCAGCGCCTCAGGCGGGTCGTTAGATACGCAGTATTTT
>NA|TRBJ2-7|TRBV30|TRBD1
CAWSVVRDRRYEQYF
TGTGCCTGGAGTGTGGTCCGGGACAGAAGGTACGAGCAGTACTTC
>once|TRBJ2-6|TRBV7-9|TRBD1
CASSLTDRAAESGANVLTF
TGTGCCAGCAGCTTAACGGACAGGGCGGCTGAATCTGGGGCCAACGTCCTGACTTTC
>NA|TRBJ1-1|TRBV7-9|NA
CASSFRHTEAFF
TGTGCCAGCAGCTTCCGTCACACTGAAGCTTTCTTT
>NA|TRBJ2-1|TRBV2|TRBD1
CASIRTGTGGLYEQFF
TGTGCCAGCATTCGTACCGGGACAGGGGGCTTGTATGAGCAGTTCTTC
>NA|TRBJ1-1|TRBV5-4|NA
CASSLGQGGNTEAFF
TGTGCCAGCAGCTTGGGCCAGGGTGGGAACACTGAAGCTTTCTTT
>NA|TRBJ2-2|TRBV5-4|TRBD1
CASSPRGRGMNTGELFF
TGTGCCAGCAGTCCTCGAGGCAGGGGGATGAACACCGGGGAGCTGTTTTTT
>few|TRBJ2-1|TRBV7-2|TRBD2
CASSLTSQTYNEQFF
TGTGCCAGCAGCTTGACTAGCCAAACCTACAATGAGCAGTTCTTC
>NA|TRBJ2-7|TRBV5-8|TRBD1
CASSLTGTDPYEQYF
TGTGCCAGCAGCCTAACCGGGACAGACCCTTACGAGCAGTACTTC
>NA|TRBJ1-2|TRBV19|TRBD1
CASSIVATGLRGYTF
TGTGCCAGTAGTATAGTTGCGACAGGGCTGCGTGGCTACACCTTC
>NA|TRBJ2-2|TRBV7-7|NA
CASNGGTGELFF
TGTGCCAGTAACGGGGGCACCGGGGAGCTGTTTTTT
>once|TRBJ2-3|TRBV19|TRBD2
CASSITSGGYTDTQYF
TGTGCCAGTAGTATTACTAGCGGGGGTTACACAGATACGCAGTATTTT
>NA|TRBJ2-6|TRBV19|NA
CASMGQRSGANVLTF
TGTGCCAGTATGGGGCAGCGCTCTGGGGCCAACGTCCTGACTTTC
>once|TRBJ1-6|TRBV12-5|NA
CASGLVQGYNSPLHF
TGTGCTAGTGGTTTGGTACAGGGATATAATTCACCCCTCCACTTT
>NA|TRBJ2-3|TRBV30|NA
CAWSPGDTQYF
TGTGCCTGGAGCCCGGGGGATACGCAGTATTTT
>NA|TRBJ1-6|TRBV4-3|NA
CASSQDWGDNSPLHF
TGCGCCAGCAGCCAAGATTGGGGGGATAATTCACCCCTCCACTTT
>few|TRBJ2-7|TRBV29-1|NA
CSVGEFLYEQYF
TGCAGCGTTGGGGAGTTTCTCTACGAGCAGTACTTC
>few|TRBJ1-2|TRBV7-2|TRBD1
CASSLDTGGYGYTF
TGTGCCAGCAGCTTAGATACAGGGGGCTATGGCTACACCTTC
>NA|TRBJ2-7|TRBV7-2|TRBD1
CASSLTRDRGRQDSYEQYF
TGTGCCAGCAGCCTAACCCGGGACAGGGGGAGGCAAGATTCCTACGAGCAGTACTTC
>NA|TRBJ1-2|TRBV27|NA
CASSSAVTNYGYTF
TGTGCCAGCAGTTCGGCGGTCACTAACTATGGCTACACCTTC
>NA|TRBJ2-7|TRBV6-2/TRBV6-3|NA
CASSSLSNRRYEQYF
TGTGCCAGCAGTTCGTTGTCGAACAGGCGCTACGAGCAGTACTTC
>NA|TRBJ2-7|TRBV5-6|NA
CASSPGIAYEQYF
TGTGCCAGCAGCCCAGGCATTGCCTACGAGCAGTACTTC